The clone carrying this T cell receptor (beta chain) appeared a single time. What it binds is not known. These data originate in a study of T cell responses to AZD1222 COVID-19 vaccine. General study results and limits: Rises in breadth and depth of Spike-specific TCRs came after two AZD1222 doses.

The V and J ends lost 6 bases and 6 bases, in that order; junction bases with no gene match: 10. The CDR3 totals 14 residues. The germline V gene encodes CDR1 SQVTM and CDR2 ANQGSEA. Using immunoSEQ multiplex PCR, the repertoire was profiled, and TCRdb retains in-frame clones only, with some absent. The sample has tens of thousands of clones, more than 75% seen once. V is TRBV29-1 and J is TRBJ1-4; 7 bases agree with TRBD1. This sequence originates from an adult in good health. Here the sequenced sample was peripheral blood, taken on day 0 of AZD1222 vaccination. Here the CDR3 reads CSVQRGQNYEKLFF. The DNA for the CDR3 is TGCAGCGTCCAACGGGGACAGAACTATGAAAAACTGTTTTTT. The full variable domain, completed using reference TRBV29-1 and TRBJ1-4, is SAVISQKPSRDICQRGTSLTIQCQVDSQVTMMFWYRQQPGQSLTLIATANQGSEATYESGFVIDKFPISRPNLTFSTLTVSNMSPEDSSIYLCSVQRGQNYEKLFFGSGTQLSVL.